What follows are 10 T cell receptor beta chains derived from one specimen sequenced in a study of blood T cells in healthy people across ages (dated by TCRdb to 2013 to 2016). Libraries were built with 5' RACE. Sequencing used an Illumina HiSeq 2500. A second PCR of roughly 6 to 12 cycles was performed with a sample-barcoded 5' primer and a J-beta primer mix. Clones were called with MiXCR by TCRdb after fastp trimmed the public reads at Q25, and only in-frame beta chains were retained. Identical CDR3 proteins give one entry, which carries the most common genes and DNA. The sample table lists 780,000 or so distinct CDR3 sequences, around 25% of them with a count of one. The ten biggest clones cover roughly 3.5% of the sample. The sample also formed part of further work on T cells of mothers and their children.

Specimen: blood. All receptors come from a boy aged 10-17 years in good health.

The rearrangement joins TRBV11-2 to TRBJ2-3; 8 bases agree with TRBD1. The CDR3 loop spans 16 amino acids. Per the germline V gene, CDR1 is SGHAT and CDR2 is FQNNGV. With V trimmed by 5 bases and J by 3 bases, 10 bases remained unmatched. The CDR3 here is CASSPRGQGKTDTQYF. CDR3 in DNA: TGTGCCAGCAGCCCCCGTGGACAGGGAAAGACAGATACGCAGTATTTT.

The V gene is TRBV30, the J gene TRBJ1-2; 10 bases align to TRBD1. The CDR3 length is 15 residues. Unmatched junction bases numbered 8, after V lost 1 base and J lost 6 bases. CDR1 GTSNPN and CDR2 SVGIG come from the germline V gene (reference sequence). The CDR3, as DNA: TGTGCCTGGAGTGGGCCGGGACAGGGGCTGCATGGCTACACCTTC. Residues: CAWSGPGQGLHGYTF. Looking up the rest from reference TRBV30 and TRBJ1-2 gives the full variable domain: SQTIHQWPATLVQPVGSPLSLECTVEGTSNPNLYWYRQAAGRGLQLLFYSVGIGQISSEVPQNLSASRPQDRQFILSSKKLLLSDSGFYLCAWSGPGQGLHGYTFGSGTRLTVV.

The chain joins TRBV29-1 to TRBJ2-3; TRBD2 matches 13 bases. The length of the CDR3 is 15 residues. J was trimmed by 4 bases and V by 6 bases; bases with no gene match: 7. Germline values: CDR1 SQVTM, CDR2 ANQGSEA. DNA for the CDR3: TGCAGCGTAGCAGGACTAGCGGGAGTGTCAGATACGCAGTATTTT. As protein: CSVAGLAGVSDTQYF.

The sample holds many counts of this clonotype. The chain joins TRBV6-6 to TRBJ1-4; a possible D gene is TRBD1 (5 bases). This CDR3 is 15 amino acids long. The V gene's germline CDR1 is MNHNY and CDR2 SVGAGI (reference sequence). V lost 5 bases to trimming and J lost 3 bases, with 13 bases between them. CDR3 region: CASSRRDGANEKLFF. CDR3 sequence (DNA): TGTGCCAGCAGTCGCCGGGACGGAGCTAATGAAAAACTGTTTTTT.

The chain combines TRBV24-1 with TRBJ2-1; D may be TRBD1 (5 bases). The ends were cut back, 4 bases at V and 5 bases at J, with 8 bases in the middle. Germline V gene lookup returns CDR1 KGHDR and CDR2 SFDVKD. The CDR3 runs 13 residues. Here the CDR3 DNA reads TGTGCCACCAGTGAGACAGAAGACAATGAGCAGTTCTTC. Its translation: CATSETEDNEQFF.

This clonotype came up a few times. V usage is TRBV5-6 and J usage is TRBJ1-6; the D gene is possibly TRBD1 (6 bases). The V end was cut by 2 bases, the J end by 9 bases, with 18 bases between. CDR3 size: 16 residues. Germline loops: CDR1 SGHDT, CDR2 YYEEEE. The CDR3 bases are TGTGCCAGCAGCTTTAGTAGTGCCAGGGGAGGTTCACCCCTCCACTTT. Translating it yields CASSFSSARGGSPLHF. The complete variable domain, with remaining parts taken from reference TRBV5-6 and TRBJ1-6, reads DAGVTQSPTHLIKTRGQQVTLRCSPKSGHDTVSWYQQALGQGPQFIFQYYEEEERQRGNFPDRFSGHQFPNYSSELNVNALLLGDSALYLCASSFSSARGGSPLHFGNGTRLTVT.

V gene TRBV6-1 combines with J gene TRBJ2-1, with 9 bases that match TRBD2. V shed 6 bases, J shed 0 bases, and the junction held 6 bases outside the gene matches. The CDR3 is 16 amino acids. The germline V gene has CDR1 MNHNS and CDR2 SASEGT. This chain's CDR3 is CASSDLAGSSYNEQFF. The CDR3 coding sequence is TGTGCCAGCAGCGATCTAGCGGGGAGCTCCTACAATGAGCAGTTCTTC.

The chain recombines TRBV2 with TRBJ1-5, with a tentative D call TRBD1 (5 bases). This CDR3 is 17 amino acids long. The V gene lost 6 bases and the J gene lost 3 bases, with 21 bases spanning the gap. Germline V CDR1 and CDR2: SNHLY, FYNNEI. The CDR3 is CASSGGFGGNVNQPQHF. CDR3 nucleotide sequence: TGTGCCAGCAGCGGAGGTTTTGGGGGGAACGTCAATCAGCCCCAGCATTTT.

This clonotype was detected only a few times. The rearrangement uses TRBV14 and TRBJ2-2; the match to TRBD2 covers 10 bases. The CDR3 has 16 amino acids. V was pared by 2 bases and J by 4 bases, with 4 bases of the junction left unmatched. Germline V gene lookup returns CDR1 SGHDN and CDR2 FVKESK. The CDR3 region is CASSQLAGVGTGELFF. Here the CDR3 DNA reads TGTGCCAGCAGCCAACTAGCGGGAGTTGGCACCGGGGAGCTGTTTTTT.

This clonotype was recorded once. The gene calls are TRBV2 and TRBJ2-7; unclear D gene. Germline assignment: CDR1 SNHLY and CDR2 FYNNEI. There are 15 residues in the CDR3. The V end lost 0 bases, the J end lost 6 bases, and 15 bases lay between the germline ends. CDR3 nucleotide sequence: TGTGCCAGCAGTGAAGCTCCGGACCGTGTCTGCGAGCAGTACTTC. This encodes CASSEAPDRVCEQYF.